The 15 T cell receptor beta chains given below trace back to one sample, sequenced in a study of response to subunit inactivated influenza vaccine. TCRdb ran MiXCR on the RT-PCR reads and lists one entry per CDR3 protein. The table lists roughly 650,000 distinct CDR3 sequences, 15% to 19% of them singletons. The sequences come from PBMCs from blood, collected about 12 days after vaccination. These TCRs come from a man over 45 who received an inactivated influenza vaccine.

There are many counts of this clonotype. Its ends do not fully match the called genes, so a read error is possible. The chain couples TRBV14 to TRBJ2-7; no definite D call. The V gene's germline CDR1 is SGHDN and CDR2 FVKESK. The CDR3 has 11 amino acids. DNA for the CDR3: TGTGCCAGCAGCCAGAGGACCATCCTAACCTTC. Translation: CASSQRTILTF. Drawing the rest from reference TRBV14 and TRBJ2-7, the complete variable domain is EAGVTQFPSHSVIEKGQTVTLRCDPISGHDNLYWYRRVMGKEIKFLLHFVKESKQDESGMPNNRFLAERTGGTYSTLKVQPAELEDSGVYFCASSQRTILTFGPGTRLTVT.

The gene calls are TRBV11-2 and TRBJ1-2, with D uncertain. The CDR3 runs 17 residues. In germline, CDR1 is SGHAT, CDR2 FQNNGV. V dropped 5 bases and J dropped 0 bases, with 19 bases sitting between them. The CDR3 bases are TGTGCCAGCAGCCCCGCCAAGGGTCTCGGAGCTAACTATGGCTACACCTTC. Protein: CASSPAKGLGANYGYTF. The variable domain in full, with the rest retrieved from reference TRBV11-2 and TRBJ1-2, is EAGVAQSPRYKIIEKRQSVAFWCNPISGHATLYWYQQILGQGPKLLIQFQNNGVVDDSQLPKDRFSAERLKGVDSTLKIQPAKLEDSAVYLCASSPAKGLGANYGYTFGSGTRLTVV.

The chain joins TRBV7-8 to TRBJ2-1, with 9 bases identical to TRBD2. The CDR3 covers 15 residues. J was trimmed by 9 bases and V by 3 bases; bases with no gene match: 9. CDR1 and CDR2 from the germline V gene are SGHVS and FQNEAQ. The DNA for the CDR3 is TGTGCCAGCAGCTTCCGAAGTAGCGGGAGCCTTGAGCAGTTCTTC. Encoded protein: CASSFRSSGSLEQFF.

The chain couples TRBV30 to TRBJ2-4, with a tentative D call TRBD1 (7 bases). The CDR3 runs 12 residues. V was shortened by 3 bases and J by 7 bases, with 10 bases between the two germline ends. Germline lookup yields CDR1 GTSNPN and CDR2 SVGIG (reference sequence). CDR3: CAWSPGGNIQYF. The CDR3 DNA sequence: TGTGCCTGGAGCCCAGGGGGGAACATTCAGTACTTC. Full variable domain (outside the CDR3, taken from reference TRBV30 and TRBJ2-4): SQTIHQWPATLVQPVGSPLSLECTVEGTSNPNLYWYRQAAGRGLQLLFYSVGIGQISSEVPQNLSASRPQDRQFILSSKKLLLSDSGFYLCAWSPGGNIQYFGAGTRLSVL.

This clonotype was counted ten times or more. CDR3 coding DNA: TGCAGCGTTTTTACCGAACTAGCGCATAGCACAGATACGCAGTATTTT. This translates into CSVFTELAHSTDTQYF. V gene TRBV29-1 combines with J gene TRBJ2-3; 7 bases match TRBD2. The germline V gene encodes CDR1 SQVTM and CDR2 ANQGSEA. Germline trimming cut 5 bases from V and 0 bases from J; bases unmatched to any gene: 11. The CDR3 has 16 amino acids.

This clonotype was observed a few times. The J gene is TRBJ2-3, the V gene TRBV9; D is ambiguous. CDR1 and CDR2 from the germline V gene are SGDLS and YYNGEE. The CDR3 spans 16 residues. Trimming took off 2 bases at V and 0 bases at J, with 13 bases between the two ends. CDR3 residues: CASSVPVWGSTDTQYF. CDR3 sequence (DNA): TGTGCCAGCAGCGTCCCCGTTTGGGGAAGCACAGATACGCAGTATTTT. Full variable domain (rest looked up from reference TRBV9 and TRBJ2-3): DSGVTQTPKHLITATGQRVTLRCSPRSGDLSVYWYQQSLDQGLQFLIQYYNGEERAKGNILERFSAQQFPDLHSELNLSSLELGDSALYFCASSVPVWGSTDTQYFGPGTRLTVL.

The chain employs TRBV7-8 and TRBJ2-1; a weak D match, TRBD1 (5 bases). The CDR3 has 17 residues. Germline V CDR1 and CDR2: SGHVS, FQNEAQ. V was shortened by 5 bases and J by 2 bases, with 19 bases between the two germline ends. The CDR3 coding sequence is TGTGCCAGCAGCCCCTGGACAATGGCGTCCGCCTACAATGAGCAGTTCTTC. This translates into CASSPWTMASAYNEQFF.

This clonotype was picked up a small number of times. In nucleotides, the CDR3 is TGTGCCAGTAGTATCCTGGAAGGATCGGACGAGCAGTACTTC. It translates to CASSILEGSDEQYF. The chain couples TRBV19 to TRBJ2-7; D is unresolved. Germline V gene lookup returns CDR1 LNHDA and CDR2 SQIVND (reference sequence). This CDR3 spans 14 amino acids. V was shortened by 3 bases and J by 5 bases, with 14 bases between the two germline ends.

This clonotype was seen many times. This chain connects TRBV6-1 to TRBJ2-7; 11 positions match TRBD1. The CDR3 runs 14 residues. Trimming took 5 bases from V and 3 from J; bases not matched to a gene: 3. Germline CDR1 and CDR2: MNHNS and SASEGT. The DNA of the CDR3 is TGTGCCAGCAGTCGGGACAGGGGGGTCTACGAGCAGTACTTC. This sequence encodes CASSRDRGVYEQYF.

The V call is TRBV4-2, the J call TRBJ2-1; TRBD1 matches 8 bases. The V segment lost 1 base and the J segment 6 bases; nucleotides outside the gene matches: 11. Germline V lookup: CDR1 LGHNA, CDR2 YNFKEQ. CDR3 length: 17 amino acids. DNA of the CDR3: TGTGCCAGCAGCCAAGTACATCTGACAGGGGCAGGCAATGAGCAGTTCTTC. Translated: CASSQVHLTGAGNEQFF.

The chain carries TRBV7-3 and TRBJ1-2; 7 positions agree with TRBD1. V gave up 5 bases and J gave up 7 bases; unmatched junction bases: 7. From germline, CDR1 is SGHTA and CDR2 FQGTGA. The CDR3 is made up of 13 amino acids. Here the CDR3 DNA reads TGTGCCAGCAGCCCAGAGGGGGCGGGTGGCTACACCTTC. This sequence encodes CASSPEGAGGYTF. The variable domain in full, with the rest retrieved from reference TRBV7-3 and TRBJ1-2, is GAGVSQTPSNKVTEKGKYVELRCDPISGHTALYWYRQSLGQGPEFLIYFQGTGAADDSGLPNDRFFAVRPEGSVSTLKIQRTERGDSAVYLCASSPEGAGGYTFGSGTRLTVV.

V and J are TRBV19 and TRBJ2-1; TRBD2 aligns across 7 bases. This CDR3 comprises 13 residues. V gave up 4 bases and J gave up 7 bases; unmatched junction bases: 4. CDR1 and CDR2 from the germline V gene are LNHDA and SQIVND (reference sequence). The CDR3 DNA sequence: TGTGCCAGTAGTACGTACGGGGGGAATGAGCAGTTCTTC. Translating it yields CASSTYGGNEQFF.

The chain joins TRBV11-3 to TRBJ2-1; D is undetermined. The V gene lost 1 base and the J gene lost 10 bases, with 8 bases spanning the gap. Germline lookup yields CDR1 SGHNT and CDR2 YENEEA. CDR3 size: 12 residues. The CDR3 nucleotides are TGTGCCAGCAGCTTAGGGCCACGGGAGCAGTTCTTC. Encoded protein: CASSLGPREQFF.

The CDR3 sequence is CASSQGSLPGKETQYF. DNA of the CDR3: TGTGCCAGCAGCCAAGGATCGTTACCAGGGAAGGAGACCCAGTACTTC. The V call is TRBV4-2, the J call TRBJ2-5, with a tentative D call TRBD1 (5 bases). The V end lost 1 base, the J end lost 5 bases, and 17 bases lay between the germline ends. This CDR3 is built from 16 residues. Germline V gives CDR1 LGHNA, CDR2 YNFKEQ.

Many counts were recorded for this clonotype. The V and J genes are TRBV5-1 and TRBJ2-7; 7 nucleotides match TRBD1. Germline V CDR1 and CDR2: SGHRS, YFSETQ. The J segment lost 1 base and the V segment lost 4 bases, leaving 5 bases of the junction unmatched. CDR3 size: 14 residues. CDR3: CASSIQGLSYEQYF. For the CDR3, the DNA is TGCGCCAGCAGCATACAGGGGTTATCCTACGAGCAGTACTTC.